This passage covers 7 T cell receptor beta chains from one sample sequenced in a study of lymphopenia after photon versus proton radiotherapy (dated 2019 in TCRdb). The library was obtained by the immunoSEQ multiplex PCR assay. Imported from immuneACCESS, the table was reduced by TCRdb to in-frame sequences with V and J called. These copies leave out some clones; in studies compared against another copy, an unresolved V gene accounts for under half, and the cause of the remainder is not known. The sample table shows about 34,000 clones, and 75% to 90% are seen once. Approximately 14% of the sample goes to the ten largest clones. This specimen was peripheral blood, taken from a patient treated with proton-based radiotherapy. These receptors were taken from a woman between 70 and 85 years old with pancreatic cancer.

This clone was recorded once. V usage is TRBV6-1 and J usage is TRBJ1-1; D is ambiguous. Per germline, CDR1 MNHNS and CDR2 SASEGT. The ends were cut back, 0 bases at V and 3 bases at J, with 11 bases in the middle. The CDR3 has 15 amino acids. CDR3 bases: TGTGCCAGCAGTGAAGCCGGGCCCCGTCACACTGAAGCTTTCTTT. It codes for CASSEAGPRHTEAFF.

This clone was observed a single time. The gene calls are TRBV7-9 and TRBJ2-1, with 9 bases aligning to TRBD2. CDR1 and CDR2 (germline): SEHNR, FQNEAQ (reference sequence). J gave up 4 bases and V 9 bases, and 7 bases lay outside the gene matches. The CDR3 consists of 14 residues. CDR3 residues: CASLGGRAYNEQFF. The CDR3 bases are TGTGCCAGTCTGGGCGGGAGGGCTTACAATGAGCAGTTCTTC.

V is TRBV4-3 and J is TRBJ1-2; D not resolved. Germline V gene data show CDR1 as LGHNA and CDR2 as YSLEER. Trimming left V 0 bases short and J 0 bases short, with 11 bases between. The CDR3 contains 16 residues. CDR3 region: CASSQDPRRANYGYTF. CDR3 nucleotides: TGCGCCAGCAGCCAAGATCCCCGGAGGGCTAACTATGGCTACACCTTC.

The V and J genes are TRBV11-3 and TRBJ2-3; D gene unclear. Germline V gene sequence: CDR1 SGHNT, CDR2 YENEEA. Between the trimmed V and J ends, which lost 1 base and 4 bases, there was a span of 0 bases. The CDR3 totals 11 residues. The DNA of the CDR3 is TGTGCCAGCAGCTTAGCAGATACGCAGTATTTT. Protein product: CASSLADTQYF.

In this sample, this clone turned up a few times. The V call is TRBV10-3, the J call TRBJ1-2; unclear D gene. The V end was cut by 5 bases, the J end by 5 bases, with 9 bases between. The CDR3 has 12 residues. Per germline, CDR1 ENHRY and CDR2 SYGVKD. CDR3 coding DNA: TGTGCCATCAGTTCAACAGAATATGGCTACACCTTC. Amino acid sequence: CAISSTEYGYTF.

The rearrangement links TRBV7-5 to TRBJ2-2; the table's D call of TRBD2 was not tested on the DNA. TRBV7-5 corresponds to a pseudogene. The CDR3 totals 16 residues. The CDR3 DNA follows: TGTGCCAGCAGCCCGACCGGGACTAGCGGCGTGGGGGAGCTGTTTTTT. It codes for CASSPTGTSGVGELFF.

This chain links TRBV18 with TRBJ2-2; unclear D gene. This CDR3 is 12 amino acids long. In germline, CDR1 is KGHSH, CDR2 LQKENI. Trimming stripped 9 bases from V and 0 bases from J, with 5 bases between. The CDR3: CASSSNTGELFF. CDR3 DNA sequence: TGTGCCAGTAGTTCGAACACCGGGGAGCTGTTTTTT.